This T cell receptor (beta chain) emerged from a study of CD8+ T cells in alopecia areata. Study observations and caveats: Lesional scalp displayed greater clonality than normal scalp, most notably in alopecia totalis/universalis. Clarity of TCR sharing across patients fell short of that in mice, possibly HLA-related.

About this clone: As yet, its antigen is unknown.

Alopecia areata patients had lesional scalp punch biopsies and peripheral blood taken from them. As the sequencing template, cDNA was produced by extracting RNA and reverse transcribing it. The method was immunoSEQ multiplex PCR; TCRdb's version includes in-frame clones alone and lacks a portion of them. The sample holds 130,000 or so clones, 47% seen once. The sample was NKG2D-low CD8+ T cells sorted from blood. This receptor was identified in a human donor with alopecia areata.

The CDR3 region is CASSQVPGTYEQYF. DNA for the CDR3: TGCGCCAGCAGCCAAGTTCCCGGGACGTACGAGCAGTACTTC. The chain joins TRBV4-1 to TRBJ2-7; D may match TRBD1 or TRBD2 (5 bases each). The ends were cut back, 1 base at V and 4 bases at J, with 11 bases in the middle. CDR1 and CDR2 (germline): MGHRA, YSYEKL. The CDR3 is 14 amino acids.